This T cell receptor (beta chain) came from a study of blood T cell repertoires in COVID-19. Study summary: Both acute and convalescent COVID-19 samples were obtained from the United States, Italy and Spain. The analysed material was cDNA or gDNA that came from T cells, B-cell-depleted T cells, or PBMCs.

This clone was seen a single time. Individuals aged roughly 18 to 95 years were recruited from approximately 22 US areas. Clinical history as reported by participants underpinned cohort assignment. Germline V gene lookup returns CDR1 SGHVS and CDR2 FNYEAQ. V dropped 1 base and J dropped 0; count of bases not matched to a gene: 3. The CDR3 consists of 18 residues. Profiled with immunoSEQ multiplex PCR; TCRdb holds only in-frame clones, not every one. The table lists approximately 390,000 clones, nearly 90% of them singletons, with roughly 2% in the top ten. The sample comprised PBMCs or T cells enriched from blood (not recorded which). V and J are TRBV7-6 and TRBJ2-3, with 14 nucleotides matching TRBD2. The receptor's source is a woman aged 40 to 50 with acute COVID-19. The CDR3 sequence is CASSLGGLAGVSTDTQYF. The DNA for the CDR3 is TGTGCCAGCAGCTTAGGGGGACTAGCGGGGGTTAGCACAGATACGCAGTATTTT.